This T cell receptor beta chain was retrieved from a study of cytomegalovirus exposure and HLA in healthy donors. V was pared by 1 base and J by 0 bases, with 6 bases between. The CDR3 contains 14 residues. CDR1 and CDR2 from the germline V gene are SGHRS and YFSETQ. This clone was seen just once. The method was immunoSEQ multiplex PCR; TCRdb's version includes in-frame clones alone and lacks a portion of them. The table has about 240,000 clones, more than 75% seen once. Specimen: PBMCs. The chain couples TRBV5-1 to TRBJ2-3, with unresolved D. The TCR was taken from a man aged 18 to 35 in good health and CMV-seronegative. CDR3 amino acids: CASSLTPSTDTQYF. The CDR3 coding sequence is TGCGCCAGCAGCTTGACACCAAGCACAGATACGCAGTATTTT.